These T cell receptor beta chains were read from a single sample in a study of blood T cell repertoires in COVID-19. This table comes from immunoSEQ multiplex PCR, and its TCRdb copy is limited to in-frame clones, with some not included. Among some 19,000 clones listed, roughly 89% were seen once. Material: peripheral blood. Receptor source: a man in his sixties with active COVID-19. The CDR3 runs from the conserved cysteine through the conserved F or W. The order of the fields is CDR3 protein, CDR3 DNA, clone size, J gene, V gene, D gene. A D gene is named only where the DNA matches it firmly. Clone size is stated in some rows and not others, as once, few, many or a class when expanded.

cdr3_aa: CASSPEALTLNTEAFF; cdr3_nt: TGTGCCAGCAGCCCTGAAGCCCTTACTCTGAACACTGAAGCTTTCTTT; clone_size: -; j_call: TRBJ1-1; v_call: TRBV4-2; d_call: -
cdr3_aa: CASSSLGGAPGEQFF; cdr3_nt: TGTGCCAGTAGTAGCCTTGGCGGGGCCCCAGGTGAGCAGTTCTTC; clone_size: -; j_call: TRBJ2-1; v_call: TRBV19; d_call: -
cdr3_aa: CASSPGTNSYEQYF; cdr3_nt: TGTGCCAGCAGTCCCGGGACTAACTCCTACGAGCAGTACTTC; clone_size: -; j_call: TRBJ2-7; v_call: TRBV2; d_call: TRBD2
cdr3_aa: CASRRNREYEQYF; cdr3_nt: TGTGCCAGTAGAAGAAACAGGGAGTACGAGCAGTACTTC; clone_size: -; j_call: TRBJ2-7; v_call: TRBV19; d_call: -
cdr3_aa: CASSLDAELGGTQYF; cdr3_nt: TGTGCCAGCAGCTTGGATGCCGAGTTGGGGGGGACCCAGTACTTC; clone_size: -; j_call: TRBJ2-5; v_call: TRBV7-2; d_call: -
cdr3_aa: CASGQGKMNSPLHF; cdr3_nt: TGTGCCAGCGGACAGGGTAAAATGAATTCACCCCTCCACTTT; clone_size: -; j_call: TRBJ1-6; v_call: TRBV6-5; d_call: TRBD1
cdr3_aa: CASSLQRRYEQYF; cdr3_nt: TGTGCCAGCAGCCTGCAAAGGAGGTACGAGCAGTACTTC; clone_size: once; j_call: TRBJ2-7; v_call: TRBV11-3; d_call: -
cdr3_aa: CASGPGQNIQYF; cdr3_nt: TGTGCCAGTGGGCCCGGCCAAAACATTCAGTACTTC; clone_size: -; j_call: TRBJ2-4; v_call: TRBV7-3; d_call: -
cdr3_aa: CAWTFRDRGIRAQYF; cdr3_nt: TGTGCCTGGACCTTCAGGGACAGGGGTATTAGGGCCCAGTACTTC; clone_size: -; j_call: TRBJ2-5; v_call: TRBV30; d_call: TRBD1
cdr3_aa: CAISDPTKRIPGTSNPYNEQFF; cdr3_nt: TGTGCCATCAGTGACCCGACTAAACGCATACCCGGGACTAGTAACCCCTACAATGAGCAGTTCTTC; clone_size: once; j_call: TRBJ2-1; v_call: TRBV10-3; d_call: TRBD2
cdr3_aa: CASSSDHRYGYTF; cdr3_nt: TGTGCCAGCAGCAGCGACCACCGGTATGGCTACACCTTC; clone_size: -; j_call: TRBJ1-2; v_call: TRBV7-8; d_call: -
cdr3_aa: CASPYLSSYEQYF; cdr3_nt: TGTGCCAGCCCATATCTGAGCTCCTACGAGCAGTACTTC; clone_size: -; j_call: TRBJ2-7; v_call: TRBV24-1; d_call: -
cdr3_aa: CSVVDRVRGYTF; cdr3_nt: TGCAGCGTTGTGGACAGGGTACGCGGCTACACCTTC; clone_size: -; j_call: TRBJ1-2; v_call: TRBV29-1; d_call: TRBD1
cdr3_aa: CASSQETPSGRSGELFF; cdr3_nt: TGTGCCAGCAGCCAAGAAACGCCTAGCGGGAGATCCGGGGAGCTGTTTTTT; clone_size: -; j_call: TRBJ2-2; v_call: TRBV4-2; d_call: TRBD2
cdr3_aa: CASSLGAGANQETQYF; cdr3_nt: TGTGCCAGCAGCTTAGGCGCGGGAGCCAACCAAGAGACCCAGTACTTC; clone_size: -; j_call: TRBJ2-5; v_call: TRBV7-2; d_call: TRBD2
cdr3_aa: CASSRGQNTEAFF; cdr3_nt: TGTGCCAGCAGTAGAGGACAGAACACTGAAGCTTTCTTT; clone_size: -; j_call: TRBJ1-1; v_call: TRBV6-5; d_call: -
cdr3_aa: CATGGQGRNTGELFF; cdr3_nt: TGTGCCACCGGTGGACAGGGGCGGAACACCGGGGAGCTGTTTTTT; clone_size: -; j_call: TRBJ2-2; v_call: TRBV24-1; d_call: TRBD1
cdr3_aa: CASSRWDRYTDTQYF; cdr3_nt: TGTGCCAGCAGCAGATGGGACAGATACACAGATACGCAGTATTTT; clone_size: -; j_call: TRBJ2-3; v_call: TRBV13; d_call: TRBD1
cdr3_aa: CASSSGSTSYEQYF; cdr3_nt: TGTGCCAGCAGCTCAGGCAGCACTTCCTACGAGCAGTACTTC; clone_size: -; j_call: TRBJ2-7; v_call: TRBV7-9; d_call: -
cdr3_aa: CASSPMSQQGGVF; cdr3_nt: TGTGCCAGCAGCCCTATGTCCCAGCAGGGGGGAGTCTTC; clone_size: -; j_call: TRBJ2-1; v_call: TRBV7-8; d_call: -
cdr3_aa: CASSFRGPGQGSDTQYF; cdr3_nt: TGTGCCAGCAGCTTTCGTGGGCCGGGACAGGGATCAGATACGCAGTATTTT; clone_size: -; j_call: TRBJ2-3; v_call: TRBV7-2; d_call: TRBD1
cdr3_aa: CASSPPGQRFTDTQYF; cdr3_nt: TGTGCCAGCAGTCCTCCGGGACAGCGGTTCACAGATACGCAGTATTTT; clone_size: -; j_call: TRBJ2-3; v_call: TRBV28; d_call: TRBD1
cdr3_aa: CASSLANGNQPQHF; cdr3_nt: TGTGCCAGCAGCTTGGCCAATGGCAATCAGCCCCAGCATTTT; clone_size: few; j_call: TRBJ1-5; v_call: TRBV5-6; d_call: -
cdr3_aa: CASSTALGTGELFF; cdr3_nt: TGTGCCAGCAGCACGGCTCTAGGAACCGGGGAGCTGTTTTTT; clone_size: -; j_call: TRBJ2-2; v_call: TRBV11-2; d_call: -
cdr3_aa: CASSLGDSEIETQYF; cdr3_nt: TGTGCCAGCAGCTTGGGGGACAGCGAAATAGAGACCCAGTACTTC; clone_size: -; j_call: TRBJ2-5; v_call: TRBV5-8; d_call: TRBD1
cdr3_aa: CASSYLLAGEGYEQYF; cdr3_nt: TGTGCCAGCAGTTACTTACTAGCGGGAGAAGGCTACGAGCAGTACTTC; clone_size: -; j_call: TRBJ2-7; v_call: TRBV6-6; d_call: TRBD2
cdr3_aa: CASSLVIPRQGHTDTQYF; cdr3_nt: TGTGCCAGCAGCTTAGTTATTCCGCGACAGGGGCATACAGATACGCAGTATTTT; clone_size: once; j_call: TRBJ2-3; v_call: TRBV7-6; d_call: TRBD1
cdr3_aa: CAISESDTGELFF; cdr3_nt: TGTGCCATCAGTGAGTCCGACACCGGGGAGCTGTTTTTT; clone_size: -; j_call: TRBJ2-2; v_call: TRBV10-3; d_call: -
cdr3_aa: CSGGRVNEQYF; cdr3_nt: TGCAGTGGGGGGAGGGTCAACGAGCAGTACTTC; clone_size: few; j_call: TRBJ2-7; v_call: TRBV29-1; d_call: TRBD2
cdr3_aa: CARSVEYRYSNQPQHF; cdr3_nt: TGTGCCAGAAGCGTCGAATACAGGTACAGCAATCAGCCCCAGCATTTT; clone_size: -; j_call: TRBJ1-5; v_call: TRBV5-3; d_call: -
cdr3_aa: CASSMGQGIDTQYF; cdr3_nt: TGTGCCAGTAGTATGGGACAGGGAATAGATACGCAGTATTTT; clone_size: -; j_call: TRBJ2-3; v_call: TRBV19; d_call: TRBD1
cdr3_aa: CSVTGTGLYGYTF; cdr3_nt: TGCAGCGTCACCGGGACAGGGTTGTATGGCTACACCTTC; clone_size: -; j_call: TRBJ1-2; v_call: TRBV29-1; d_call: TRBD1
cdr3_aa: CAWTDQGSGNQPQHF; cdr3_nt: TGTGCCTGGACCGATCAGGGTTCGGGCAATCAGCCCCAGCATTTT; clone_size: -; j_call: TRBJ1-5; v_call: TRBV30; d_call: -
cdr3_aa: CASEEAGGLYNEQFF; cdr3_nt: TGTGCCAGCGAGGAGGCGGGGGGACTTTACAATGAGCAGTTCTTC; clone_size: -; j_call: TRBJ2-1; v_call: TRBV7-9; d_call: TRBD2
cdr3_aa: CASSLGYSQETQYF; cdr3_nt: TGTGCCAGCAGCTTAGGGTACAGCCAAGAGACCCAGTACTTC; clone_size: -; j_call: TRBJ2-5; v_call: TRBV11-3; d_call: -
cdr3_aa: CATSREKGLGGYTF; cdr3_nt: TGTGCCACCAGCAGAGAAAAGGGGCTGGGTGGCTACACCTTC; clone_size: -; j_call: TRBJ1-2; v_call: TRBV15; d_call: -
cdr3_aa: CASRETGERGGGQYF; cdr3_nt: TGTGCCAGCAGGGAGACAGGGGAACGGGGTGGTGGCCAGTACTTC; clone_size: -; j_call: TRBJ2-5; v_call: TRBV6-5; d_call: TRBD1
cdr3_aa: CASSLTPSGGHTDTQYF; cdr3_nt: TGTGCCAGCAGCTTAACGCCTAGCGGGGGACACACAGATACGCAGTATTTT; clone_size: once; j_call: TRBJ2-3; v_call: TRBV7-8; d_call: TRBD2
cdr3_aa: CATSILGGSGNEQFF; cdr3_nt: TGTGCCACCAGCATTCTTGGCGGGTCCGGGAATGAGCAGTTCTTC; clone_size: -; j_call: TRBJ2-1; v_call: TRBV15; d_call: -
cdr3_aa: CSASPSGRGGETQYF; cdr3_nt: TGCAGTGCTAGTCCCAGCGGGAGGGGCGGAGAGACCCAGTACTTC; clone_size: -; j_call: TRBJ2-5; v_call: TRBV20-1; d_call: TRBD2
cdr3_aa: CAIRQGVSGYTF; cdr3_nt: TGTGCCATCCGACAGGGGGTTTCCGGCTACACCTTC; clone_size: -; j_call: TRBJ1-2; v_call: TRBV19; d_call: TRBD1
cdr3_aa: CASTTDRGGETQYF; cdr3_nt: TGTGCCAGCACCACGGACAGGGGAGGGGAGACCCAGTACTTC; clone_size: -; j_call: TRBJ2-5; v_call: TRBV7-9; d_call: TRBD1
cdr3_aa: CASKRPGLLRWPQHF; cdr3_nt: TGTGCCAGCAAGAGACCTGGACTCCTGAGGTGGCCCCAGCATTTT; clone_size: -; j_call: TRBJ1-5; v_call: TRBV3-1/TRBV3-2; d_call: -
cdr3_aa: CASSFRPTSGDSTDTQYF; cdr3_nt: TGCGCCAGCAGTTTTCGCCCGACTAGCGGGGATAGCACAGATACGCAGTATTTT; clone_size: -; j_call: TRBJ2-3; v_call: TRBV5-1; d_call: TRBD2
cdr3_aa: CASSLGGRLSAGGTGELFF; cdr3_nt: TGTGCCAGCAGCTTGGGCGGACGGTTGTCAGCGGGAGGTACCGGGGAGCTGTTTTTT; clone_size: -; j_call: TRBJ2-2; v_call: TRBV5-4; d_call: TRBD2
cdr3_aa: CASSLGSGGKPNEKLFF; cdr3_nt: TGCGCCAGCAGCTTGGGCTCAGGGGGCAAGCCTAATGAAAAACTGTTTTTT; clone_size: -; j_call: TRBJ1-4; v_call: TRBV5-1; d_call: TRBD1
cdr3_aa: CASSVQDNSPLHF; cdr3_nt: TGTGCCAGCAGCGTACAGGATAATTCACCCCTCCACTTT; clone_size: -; j_call: TRBJ1-6; v_call: TRBV9; d_call: -
cdr3_aa: CASSRISRSEQFF; cdr3_nt: TGTGCCAGCAGCCGAATCTCCCGGAGTGAGCAGTTCTTC; clone_size: -; j_call: TRBJ2-1; v_call: TRBV28; d_call: -
cdr3_aa: CASSLDYGSPLHF; cdr3_nt: TGTGCCAGCAGCTTAGATTACGGGTCACCCCTCCACTTT; clone_size: -; j_call: TRBJ1-6; v_call: TRBV7-2; d_call: -
cdr3_aa: CASSSYATGGVTDTQYF; cdr3_nt: TGTGCCAGCAGTTCCTACGCGACAGGGGGCGTCACAGATACGCAGTATTTT; clone_size: -; j_call: TRBJ2-3; v_call: TRBV5-5; d_call: TRBD1
cdr3_aa: CASTGTTYPYGYTF; cdr3_nt: TGTGCCAGCACCGGGACAACTTATCCCTATGGCTACACCTTC; clone_size: -; j_call: TRBJ1-2; v_call: TRBV3-1/TRBV3-2; d_call: -
cdr3_aa: CASSQDRPGIGELFF; cdr3_nt: TGTGCCAGCAGCCAAGATCGTCCGGGGATCGGGGAGCTGTTTTTT; clone_size: -; j_call: TRBJ2-2; v_call: TRBV4-2; d_call: -
cdr3_aa: CASSQRWDRAFNEQFF; cdr3_nt: TGCGCCAGCAGCCAACGCTGGGACAGGGCTTTCAATGAGCAGTTCTTC; clone_size: once; j_call: TRBJ2-1; v_call: TRBV4-3; d_call: TRBD1
cdr3_aa: CASKRTGELFF; cdr3_nt: TGTGCCAGCAAGCGCACCGGGGAGCTGTTTTTT; clone_size: -; j_call: TRBJ2-2; v_call: TRBV6-5; d_call: -
cdr3_aa: CASSHPGLAGVNEQFF; cdr3_nt: TGTGCCAGCAGTCACCCGGGACTAGCGGGGGTCAATGAGCAGTTCTTC; clone_size: -; j_call: TRBJ2-1; v_call: TRBV28; d_call: TRBD2
cdr3_aa: CASSLPGDTEAFF; cdr3_nt: TGTGCCAGCAGTTTACCGGGGGACACTGAAGCTTTCTTT; clone_size: -; j_call: TRBJ1-1; v_call: TRBV28; d_call: -
cdr3_aa: CASSLTGFREKLFF; cdr3_nt: TGTGCCAGCAGTTTGACGGGGTTCAGGGAAAAACTGTTTTTT; clone_size: -; j_call: TRBJ1-4; v_call: TRBV28; d_call: -
cdr3_aa: CSAPRQREAFF; cdr3_nt: TGCAGTGCCCCAAGACAACGTGAAGCTTTCTTT; clone_size: -; j_call: TRBJ1-1; v_call: TRBV20-1; d_call: -
cdr3_aa: CASRTLQGYETQYF; cdr3_nt: TGTGCCAGCAGGACTCTGCAGGGATACGAGACCCAGTACTTC; clone_size: few; j_call: TRBJ2-5; v_call: TRBV27; d_call: -
cdr3_aa: CASSPEGGYNQPQHF; cdr3_nt: TGCGCCAGCAGCCCCGAAGGGGGCTACAATCAGCCCCAGCATTTT; clone_size: -; j_call: TRBJ1-5; v_call: TRBV4-1; d_call: TRBD1